Reported below is one T cell receptor beta chain. This specimen comes from a study of cytomegalovirus exposure and HLA in healthy donors. It was with 60 Vbeta and 13 Jbeta primers that the PCR ran. Libraries were prepared by immunoSEQ multiplex PCR; TCRdb keeps only in-frame clonotypes and omits some of them. Its clone listing holds approximately 60,000 clones. Per the germline V gene, CDR1 is SGHAT and CDR2 is FQNNGV. The CDR3 is made up of 16 amino acids. The J segment lost 6 bases and the V segment lost 5 bases, leaving 8 bases of the junction unmatched. This TCR derives from a man aged 25 to 40 in good health and CMV-seropositive. This sequence joins TRBV11-2 and TRBJ2-1; 12 bases are a match to TRBD2. The sample comprised PBMCs. The CDR3 loop is CASSPDGLAGINEQFF. Written as DNA, the CDR3 is TGTGCCAGCAGCCCCGATGGACTAGCGGGAATCAATGAGCAGTTCTTC.